The clone carrying this T cell receptor beta chain was counted between two and nine times. Being one base from a much bigger clone, this may be a read error. The CDR3 regions of TCR beta were amplified from RNA transcripts. Using the HTBI primer set, a first-round RT-PCR was run on the TCR CDR3. TCRdb reanalysed the multiplex PCR reads using MiXCR and keeps one entry per CDR3 protein. The sample comprises a few hundred thousand distinct CDR3 sequences, around 42% of which are singletons, and about 8.2% rests with the top ten. Absence of ophthalmopathy progression within 18 months defined stable Graves' hyperthyroidism. Hyperthyroidism in the patients, aged 18 to 65, was newly diagnosed and under 2 months in duration. The entry originates in a study of T cells in Graves' hyperthyroidism and ophthalmopathy. V lost 4 bases and J lost 6, with 10 bases in between. CDR3 length: 13 amino acids. From germline, CDR1 is SEHNR and CDR2 FQNEAQ (reference sequence).

Sequencing input: peripheral blood or thyroid tissue (not recorded which). The TCR comes from a woman younger than 30 with Graves' hyperthyroidism. The chain links TRBV7-9 to TRBJ1-5; tentative D call: TRBD1 (5 bases). CDR3 loop: CASSSTGGQPQHF. CDR3 nucleotide sequence: TGTGCCAGCAGCTCTACGGGGGGTCAGCCCCAGCATTTT.